These 23 T cell receptor beta chains share one sample of origin, sequenced in a study of CD8 T cells in Susac syndrome. Roughly 0.5 to 1 ug RNA was reverse transcribed with random hexamers. TCRdb called the immunoSEQ multiplex PCR reads again in MiXCR, with one record for every CDR3 protein. The repertoire holds roughly 88,000 distinct CDR3 sequences, with around 96% as singletons. The specimen sequenced was CD8+ T cells from PBMCs. Receptors originate from a human donor with Susac syndrome.

This rearrangement joins TRBV20-1 to TRBJ2-1; D is possibly TRBD1 or TRBD2 (6 bases each). Germline lookup yields CDR1 DFQATT and CDR2 SNEGSKA (reference sequence). V lost 3 bases, J lost 2 bases, and 11 bases lay in between. The CDR3 spans 14 residues. CDR3 bases: TGCAGTGCTAGTTTAGGGGGGCCCTACAATGAGCAGTTCTTC. It specifies CSASLGGPYNEQFF.

As DNA, the CDR3 is TGCGCCAGCAGCTTGGATCAGGGAACCTTATACGAGCAGTACGTC. Amino acid sequence: CASSLDQGTLYEQYV. The chain carries TRBV5-1 and TRBJ2-7; D possibly corresponds to TRBD1 (5 bases). CDR3 length equals 15 residues. Trimming took 0 bases from V and 4 from J, leaving 14 bases between them. CDR1 SGHRS and CDR2 YFSETQ come from the germline V gene.

The V call is TRBV15, the J call TRBJ1-1; D may be TRBD1 (6 bases). The length of the CDR3 is 14 residues. CDR1 LNHNV and CDR2 YYDKDF come from the germline V gene (reference sequence). Trimming left V 2 bases short and J 6 bases short, with 13 bases between. The CDR3 sequence: CATSRTSTGSEAFF. The CDR3, as DNA: TGTGCCACCAGCAGAACCTCAACAGGGTCTGAAGCTTTCTTT. The full variable domain, its missing parts supplied by reference TRBV15 and TRBJ1-1, is DAMVIQNPRYQVTQFGKPVTLSCSQTLNHNVMYWYQQKSSQAPKLLFHYYDKDFNNEADTPDNFQSRRPNTSFCFLDIRSPGLGDTAMYLCATSRTSTGSEAFFGQGTRLTVV.

This chain uses TRBV19 with TRBJ2-2; TRBD1 agrees at 7 bases. This CDR3 region has 18 residues. After removal of 4 bases from V and 1 base from J, the junction contained 12 bases not matched to a gene. CDR1 and CDR2 (germline): LNHDA, SQIVND (reference sequence). CDR3 protein: CASSTLIWDSLNTGELFF. The CDR3 bases are TGTGCCAGTAGTACCCTTATCTGGGACAGCCTGAACACCGGGGAGCTGTTTTTT. Filled out from reference TRBV19 and TRBJ2-2, the complete variable domain reads DGGITQSPKYLFRKEGQNVTLSCEQNLNHDAMYWYRQDPGQGLRLIYYSQIVNDFQKGDIAEGYSVSREKKESFPLTVTSAQKNPTAFYLCASSTLIWDSLNTGELFFGEGSRLTVL.

This clonotype was seen a handful of times. The chain recombines TRBV4-1 with TRBJ2-1, with D maybe TRBD2 (5 bases). The CDR3 has 12 amino acids. Germline CDR1 is MGHRA and CDR2 is YSYEKL. Trimming removed 1 base from V and 8 bases from J, with 6 bases in between. CDR3 loop: CASSQAGDEQFF. CDR3 nucleotides: TGCGCCAGCAGCCAAGCCGGGGATGAGCAGTTCTTC.

The chain links TRBV4-1 to TRBJ1-2; D is unclear. V dropped 2 bases and J dropped 8 bases, with 12 bases sitting between them. The CDR3 has 13 amino acids. Per the germline V gene, CDR1 is MGHRA and CDR2 is YSYEKL. CDR3 nucleotide sequence: TGCGCCAGCAGCCAAAGGAGGGTTGACGGCTACACCTTC. The encoded protein is CASSQRRVDGYTF.

The chain couples TRBV20-1 to TRBJ1-1; TRBD1 aligns across 8 bases. This CDR3 is 17 amino acids long. In germline, CDR1 is DFQATT, CDR2 SNEGSKA (reference sequence). The V gene end was trimmed by 0 bases and the J gene end by 0 bases; junction bases not matched to a gene: 9. The CDR3 coding sequence is TGCAGTGCTAGAGATCGACAGGGGACGATCATGAACACTGAAGCTTTCTTT. Amino acid sequence: CSARDRQGTIMNTEAFF.

This chain uses TRBV7-8 with TRBJ1-2, with 9 bases that match TRBD1. Germline V gene data show CDR1 as SGHVS and CDR2 as FQNEAQ. This CDR3 has 16 amino acids. Trimming took 5 bases from V and 7 from J; bases not matched to a gene: 14. CDR3 DNA: TGTGCCAGCAGCCACGTACCGACAGGGGGGCCGGGTGGCTACACCTTC. It encodes CASSHVPTGGPGGYTF.

This clonotype came up once. The genes are TRBV6-2 or TRBV6-3 and TRBJ2-5, with a weak D call TRBD1 (6 bases). V lost 6 bases and J lost 1, with 12 bases in between. Germline CDR1 reads MNHEY; CDR2 reads SVGEGT. The CDR3 sequence is 14 residues long. CDR3 sequence (DNA): TGTGCCAGCAGAGTCGGACAGCTCCAAGAGACCCAGTACTTC. Protein: CASRVGQLQETQYF.

This chain connects TRBV7-3 to TRBJ2-7, with D tentatively TRBD1 (5 bases). This CDR3 is 13 amino acids long. Trimming left V 5 bases short and J 3 bases short, with 11 bases between. The germline gives CDR1 SGHTA, CDR2 FQGTGA. The CDR3 reads CASSMGQRYEQYF. DNA for the CDR3: TGTGCCAGCAGCATGGGGCAACGCTACGAGCAGTACTTC. Full variable domain (missing parts from reference TRBV7-3 and TRBJ2-7): GAGVSQTPSNKVTEKGKYVELRCDPISGHTALYWYRQSLGQGPEFLIYFQGTGAADDSGLPNDRFFAVRPEGSVSTLKIQRTERGDSAVYLCASSMGQRYEQYFGPGTRLTVT.

V and J are TRBV13 and TRBJ1-2; TRBD1 is a possible D gene (6 bases). Trimming cost V 5 bases and J 0 bases, with 10 bases left between them. The germline CDR1 and CDR2 sequences are PRHDT and FYEKMQ (reference sequence). This CDR3 comprises 14 residues. The CDR3 protein is CASSGGQANYGYTF. The CDR3 nucleotides read TGTGCCAGCAGCGGGGGCCAGGCTAACTATGGCTACACCTTC.

The chain has TRBV6-1 and TRBJ2-2; D might be TRBD1 (5 bases). The CDR3 loop spans 15 amino acids. Trimming shortened V by 9 bases and J by 0 bases, and 14 bases separated the two germline ends. Germline assignment: CDR1 MNHNS and CDR2 SASEGT. CDR3 nucleotides: TGTGCCAGTTCTATTGACAGTTCGAACACCGGGGAGCTGTTTTTT. Protein: CASSIDSSNTGELFF.

The chain links TRBV9 to TRBJ1-1, with 9 bases fitting TRBD1. The germline V gene has CDR1 SGDLS and CDR2 YYNGEE. J gave up 7 bases and V 4 bases, and 5 bases lay outside the gene matches. This CDR3 region has 13 residues. CDR3 loop: CASSPQGQGEAFF. CDR3 DNA sequence: TGTGCCAGCAGCCCACAGGGACAGGGTGAAGCTTTCTTT.

This clonotype occurred once. V and J are TRBV28 and TRBJ1-5; a weak D match, TRBD1 (6 bases). V lost 3 bases and J lost 3, with 12 bases in between. The germline V gene encodes CDR1 MDHEN and CDR2 SYDVKM. The CDR3 is made up of 15 amino acids. Here the CDR3 DNA reads TGTGCCAGCAGTTTTATCAGACAGGTCAATCAGCCCCAGCATTTT. Translation gives CASSFIRQVNQPQHF.

The chain joins TRBV4-2 to TRBJ1-6; no definite D call. Germline V gives CDR1 LGHNA, CDR2 YNFKEQ. This CDR3 has 17 amino acids. Between the trimmed V and J ends, which lost 0 bases and 10 bases, there was a span of 19 bases. The CDR3 is CASSQENTYISGSPLHF. CDR3 coding DNA: TGTGCCAGCAGCCAAGAAAACACCTACATATCGGGGTCACCCCTCCACTTT.

This chain connects TRBV9 to TRBJ2-2; D may correspond to TRBD1 or TRBD2 (5 bases each). Trimming shortened V by 0 bases and J by 5 bases, and 11 bases separated the two germline ends. The germline gives CDR1 SGDLS, CDR2 YYNGEE. CDR3 length: 15 amino acids. CDR3 sequence (DNA): TGTGCCAGCAGCGTAGATGGGGGAATGACCGGGGAGCTGTTTTTT. This encodes CASSVDGGMTGELFF.

The chain has TRBV13 and TRBJ2-1; D unresolved. V lost 0 bases and J 5 bases, leaving 5 bases between the germline ends. Germline-derived CDR1 and CDR2 are PRHDT and FYEKMQ (reference sequence). The CDR3 totals 13 residues. CDR3 sequence (DNA): TGTGCCAGCAGCTTAGGACAGAACAATGAGCAGTTCTTC. Its translation: CASSLGQNNEQFF.

In this sample, this clonotype turned up a few times. The V gene is TRBV27, the J gene TRBJ2-7, with 8 positions matching TRBD1. V shed 8 bases, J shed 0 bases, and the junction held 0 bases outside the gene matches. The germline CDR1 and CDR2 sequences are MNHEY and SMNVEV (reference sequence). The CDR3 length is 12 residues. The CDR3 DNA reads TGTGCCAGCGGGACAGGCTCCTACGAGCAGTACTTC. This encodes CASGTGSYEQYF.

This clonotype was seen a single time. The chain carries TRBV4-3 and TRBJ1-2; no reliable D call. The CDR3 covers 14 residues. CDR1 is LGHNA, CDR2 YSLEER, per germline. V lost 2 bases and J lost 4, with 11 bases in between. CDR3 residues: CASSQLGTAYGYTF. The CDR3 DNA sequence: TGCGCCAGCAGCCAACTGGGCACAGCCTATGGCTACACCTTC.

V and J are TRBV27 and TRBJ1-5, with 9 positions matching TRBD1. From germline, CDR1 is MNHEY and CDR2 SMNVEV (reference sequence). V was clipped by 5 bases and J by 6 bases; unmatched bases: 8. There are 15 residues in the CDR3. CDR3 amino acids: CASSPRDRVGQPQHF. As DNA, the CDR3 is TGTGCCAGCAGTCCCAGGGACAGGGTGGGTCAGCCCCAGCATTTT.

The rearrangement links TRBV7-2 to TRBJ2-3, with D perhaps matching TRBD2 (6 bases). The germline V gene encodes CDR1 SGHTA and CDR2 FQGNSA. V lost 5 bases and J lost 5, with 11 bases in between. This CDR3 spans 13 amino acids. This chain's CDR3 is CASSRTNLDTQYF. Written as DNA, the CDR3 is TGTGCCAGCAGCCGGACTAATCTAGATACGCAGTATTTT.

The chain links TRBV11-2 to TRBJ2-5; the D is unclear. This CDR3 is 20 amino acids long. V dropped 3 bases and J dropped 5 bases, with 31 bases sitting between them. CDR1 SGHAT and CDR2 FQNNGV come from the germline V gene. CDR3 loop: CASSFGRRVTGPSHEETQYF. CDR3 DNA sequence: TGTGCCAGCAGCTTTGGTCGAAGGGTGACGGGCCCCAGCCACGAGGAGACCCAGTACTTC.

The V and J genes are TRBV9 and TRBJ2-2; D may correspond to TRBD1 or TRBD2 (6 bases each). CDR3 length equals 15 residues. Germline loops: CDR1 SGDLS, CDR2 YYNGEE. Trimming shortened V by 0 bases and J by 6 bases, and 12 bases separated the two germline ends. The CDR3 loop is CASSVEGGSAGELFF. CDR3 sequence (DNA): TGTGCCAGCAGCGTAGAGGGGGGTAGCGCCGGGGAGCTGTTTTTT. Complete variable domain (other parts from reference TRBV9 and TRBJ2-2): DSGVTQTPKHLITATGQRVTLRCSPRSGDLSVYWYQQSLDQGLQFLIQYYNGEERAKGNILERFSAQQFPDLHSELNLSSLELGDSALYFCASSVEGGSAGELFFGEGSRLTVL.